This is a list of T cell receptor beta chains from one sample in a study of cytomegalovirus exposure and HLA in healthy donors. Generated by immunoSEQ multiplex PCR, the TCRdb table keeps only in-frame clones and is missing some. This sample has 220,000 or so clones, with around four fifths found just once. Sequencing input: PBMCs. These TCRs come from a male donor in good health and CMV-seronegative. CDR3s include the opening cysteine and the closing phenylalanine or tryptophan. Each record gives: J gene, clone size, D gene, V gene, CDR3 protein, CDR3 DNA. A D gene is named only where the DNA matches it firmly. The listing skips clone size in some rows; elsewhere it reads once, few, many or a size class.

j_gene: TRBJ1-4; abundance: few; d_gene: TRBD1; v_gene: TRBV4-1; CDR3aa: CASSGTGATNEKLFF; CDR3nt: TGCGCCAGCAGCGGGACAGGGGCAACTAATGAAAAACTGTTTTTT
j_gene: TRBJ2-5; abundance: .; d_gene: .; v_gene: TRBV2; CDR3aa: CASREGPPVTQYF; CDR3nt: TGTGCCAGCAGGGAGGGACCCCCGGTGACCCAGTACTTC
j_gene: TRBJ1-5; abundance: few; d_gene: .; v_gene: TRBV15; CDR3aa: CATSRDMADQPQHF; CDR3nt: TGTGCCACCAGCAGAGATATGGCAGATCAGCCCCAGCATTTT
j_gene: TRBJ2-2; abundance: .; d_gene: .; v_gene: TRBV19; CDR3aa: CASSIGQVYTGELFF; CDR3nt: TGTGCCAGTAGTATAGGGCAGGTGTACACCGGGGAGCTGTTTTTT
j_gene: TRBJ2-7; abundance: .; d_gene: .; v_gene: TRBV29-1; CDR3aa: CSVAGQTGPSYEQYF; CDR3nt: TGCAGCGTGGCGGGACAGACTGGGCCCTCCTACGAGCAGTACTTC
j_gene: TRBJ2-3; abundance: .; d_gene: TRBD2; v_gene: TRBV27; CDR3aa: CASSLRAGGLADTQYF; CDR3nt: TGTGCCAGCAGTTTACGAGCGGGGGGTCTCGCAGATACGCAGTATTTT
j_gene: TRBJ1-2; abundance: .; d_gene: TRBD1; v_gene: TRBV18; CDR3aa: CASSTGQGYGYTF; CDR3nt: TGTGCCAGCTCAACTGGACAGGGCTATGGCTACACCTTC
j_gene: TRBJ2-7; abundance: few; d_gene: TRBD2; v_gene: TRBV7-9; CDR3aa: CASSLSGGPFEQYF; CDR3nt: TGTGCCAGCAGCCTTAGCGGGGGCCCCTTTGAGCAGTACTTC
j_gene: TRBJ2-1; abundance: .; d_gene: TRBD2; v_gene: TRBV5-6; CDR3aa: CASTFSGNRFGEQFF; CDR3nt: TGTGCCAGCACCTTTAGCGGGAACCGCTTCGGGGAGCAGTTCTTC
j_gene: TRBJ2-7; abundance: .; d_gene: TRBD2; v_gene: TRBV9; CDR3aa: CASSGTSGIDEQYF; CDR3nt: TGTGCCAGCAGCGGGACTAGCGGGATCGACGAGCAGTACTTC
j_gene: TRBJ2-7; abundance: .; d_gene: .; v_gene: TRBV15; CDR3aa: CATSRDFSYEQYF; CDR3nt: TGTGCCACCAGCAGAGATTTCTCCTACGAGCAGTACTTC
j_gene: TRBJ2-7; abundance: .; d_gene: TRBD1; v_gene: TRBV6-1; CDR3aa: CASIGWDRDRYEQYF; CDR3nt: TGTGCCAGCATAGGCTGGGACAGGGATCGATACGAGCAGTACTTC
j_gene: TRBJ2-1; abundance: .; d_gene: .; v_gene: TRBV5-4; CDR3aa: CASSLRVYNEQFF; CDR3nt: TGTGCCAGCAGCTTACGGGTTTACAATGAGCAGTTCTTC
j_gene: TRBJ2-1; abundance: .; d_gene: .; v_gene: TRBV7-8; CDR3aa: CASSFLPATDSYNEQFF; CDR3nt: TGTGCCAGCAGCTTTTTACCTGCGACAGACTCCTACAATGAGCAGTTCTTC
j_gene: TRBJ2-5; abundance: few; d_gene: .; v_gene: TRBV18; CDR3aa: CASSPPTGGIGTQYF; CDR3nt: TGTGCCAGCTCACCACCGACCGGGGGTATAGGGACCCAGTACTTC
j_gene: TRBJ1-5; abundance: .; d_gene: .; v_gene: TRBV28; CDR3aa: CASISLRQNYYQPQHF; CDR3nt: TGTGCCAGCATTTCCCTTAGACAAAATTACTATCAGCCCCAGCATTTT